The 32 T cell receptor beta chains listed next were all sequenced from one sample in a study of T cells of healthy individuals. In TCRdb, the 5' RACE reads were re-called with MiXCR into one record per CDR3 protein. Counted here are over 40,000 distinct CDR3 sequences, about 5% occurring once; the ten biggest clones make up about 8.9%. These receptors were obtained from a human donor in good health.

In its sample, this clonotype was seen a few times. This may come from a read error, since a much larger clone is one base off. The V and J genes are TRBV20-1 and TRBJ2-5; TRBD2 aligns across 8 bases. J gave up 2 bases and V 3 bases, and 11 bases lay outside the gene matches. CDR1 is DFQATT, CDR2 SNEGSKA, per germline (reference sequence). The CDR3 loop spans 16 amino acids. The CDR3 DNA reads TGCAGTGCTAGGGGTGCGAGCGGGGGATGTCAAGAGACCCAGTACTTC. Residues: CSARGASGGCQETQYF.

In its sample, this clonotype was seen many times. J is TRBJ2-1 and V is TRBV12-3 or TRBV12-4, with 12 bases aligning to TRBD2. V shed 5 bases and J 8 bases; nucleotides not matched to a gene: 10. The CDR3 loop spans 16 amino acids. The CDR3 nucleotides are TGTGCCAGCAGTGGACTAGCGGGGCGAGGTTTCGATGAGCAGTTCTTC. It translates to CASSGLAGRGFDEQFF.

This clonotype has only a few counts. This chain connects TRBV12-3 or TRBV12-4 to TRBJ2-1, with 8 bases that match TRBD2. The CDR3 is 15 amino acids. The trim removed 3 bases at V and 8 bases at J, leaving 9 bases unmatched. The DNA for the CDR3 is TGTGCCAGCAGTTTTGGTCGGGGGGGCGGGGATGAGCAGTTCTTC. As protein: CASSFGRGGGDEQFF.

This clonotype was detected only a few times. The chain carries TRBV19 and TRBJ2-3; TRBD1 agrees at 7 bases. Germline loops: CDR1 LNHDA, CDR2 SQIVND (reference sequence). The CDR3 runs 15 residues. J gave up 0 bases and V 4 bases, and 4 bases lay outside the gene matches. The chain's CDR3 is CASSKRQGSTDTQYF. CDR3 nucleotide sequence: TGTGCCAGTAGTAAGCGACAGGGTAGCACAGATACGCAGTATTTT.

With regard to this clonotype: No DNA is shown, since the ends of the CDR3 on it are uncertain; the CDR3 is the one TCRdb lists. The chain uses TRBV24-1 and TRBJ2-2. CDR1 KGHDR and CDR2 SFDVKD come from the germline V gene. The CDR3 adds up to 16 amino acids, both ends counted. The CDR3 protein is CATSDFGSGTTGEPFF.

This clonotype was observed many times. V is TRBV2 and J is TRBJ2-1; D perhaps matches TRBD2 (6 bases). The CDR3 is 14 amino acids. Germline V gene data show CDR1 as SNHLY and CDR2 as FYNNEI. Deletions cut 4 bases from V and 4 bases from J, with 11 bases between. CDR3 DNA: TGTGCCAGCAGTGGGGACTCACATTACAATGAGCAGTTCTTC. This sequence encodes CASSGDSHYNEQFF. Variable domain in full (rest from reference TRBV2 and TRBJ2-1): EPEVTQTPSHQVTQMGQEVILRCVPISNHLYFYWYRQILGQKVEFLVSFYNNEISEKSEIFDDQFSVERPDGSNFTLKIRSTKLEDSAMYFCASSGDSHYNEQFFGPGTRLTVL.

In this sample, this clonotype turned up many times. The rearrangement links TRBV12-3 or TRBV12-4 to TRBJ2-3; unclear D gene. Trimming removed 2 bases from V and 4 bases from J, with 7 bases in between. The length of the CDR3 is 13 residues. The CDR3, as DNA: TGTGCCAGCAGTTTACTATACCCAGATACGCAGTATTTT. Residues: CASSLLYPDTQYF.

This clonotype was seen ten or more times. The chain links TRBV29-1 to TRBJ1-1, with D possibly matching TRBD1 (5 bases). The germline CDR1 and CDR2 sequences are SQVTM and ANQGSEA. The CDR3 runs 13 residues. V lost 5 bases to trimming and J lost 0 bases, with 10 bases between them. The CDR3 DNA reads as TGCAGCGTTTCGGAGGGGATGAACACTGAAGCTTTCTTT. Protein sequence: CSVSEGMNTEAFF.

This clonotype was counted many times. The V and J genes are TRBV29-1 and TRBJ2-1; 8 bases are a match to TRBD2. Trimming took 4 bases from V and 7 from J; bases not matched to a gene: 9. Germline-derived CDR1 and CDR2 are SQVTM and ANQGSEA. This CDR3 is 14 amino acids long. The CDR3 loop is CSVVGRGVTNEQFF. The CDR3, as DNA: TGCAGCGTTGTCGGGAGGGGTGTAACAAATGAGCAGTTCTTC.

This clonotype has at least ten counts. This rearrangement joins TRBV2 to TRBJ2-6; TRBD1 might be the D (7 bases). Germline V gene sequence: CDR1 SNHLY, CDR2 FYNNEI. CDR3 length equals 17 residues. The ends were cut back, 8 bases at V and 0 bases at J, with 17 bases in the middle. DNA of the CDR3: TGTGCCAGCCGGAGGGACAGCCTACTCTCTGGGGCCAACGTCCTGACTTTC. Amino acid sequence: CASRRDSLLSGANVLTF.

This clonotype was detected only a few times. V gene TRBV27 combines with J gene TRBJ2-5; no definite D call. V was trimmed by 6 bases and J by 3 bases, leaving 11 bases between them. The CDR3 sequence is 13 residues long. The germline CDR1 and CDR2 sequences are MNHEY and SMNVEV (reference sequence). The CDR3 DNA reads TGTGCCAGCAGCCAAAGACAAGAAGAGACCCAGTACTTC. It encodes CASSQRQEETQYF.

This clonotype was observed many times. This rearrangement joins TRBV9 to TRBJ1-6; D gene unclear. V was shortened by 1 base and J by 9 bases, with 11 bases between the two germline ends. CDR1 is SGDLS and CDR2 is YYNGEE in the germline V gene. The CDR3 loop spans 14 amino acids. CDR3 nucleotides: TGTGCCAGCAGCGTAATGAACACTGGTTCACCCCTCCACTTT. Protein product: CASSVMNTGSPLHF. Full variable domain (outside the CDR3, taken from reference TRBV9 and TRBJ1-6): DSGVTQTPKHLITATGQRVTLRCSPRSGDLSVYWYQQSLDQGLQFLIQYYNGEERAKGNILERFSAQQFPDLHSELNLSSLELGDSALYFCASSVMNTGSPLHFGNGTRLTVT.

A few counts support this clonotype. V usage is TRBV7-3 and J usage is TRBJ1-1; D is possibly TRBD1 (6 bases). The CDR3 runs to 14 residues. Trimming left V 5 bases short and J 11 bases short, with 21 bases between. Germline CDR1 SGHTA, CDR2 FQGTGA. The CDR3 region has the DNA TGTGCCAGCAGCCCCCGCCGGGGGCGGGCTGGGGCTTTCTTT. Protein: CASSPRRGRAGAFF. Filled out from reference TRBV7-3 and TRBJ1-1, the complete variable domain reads GAGVSQTPSNKVTEKGKYVELRCDPISGHTALYWYRQSLGQGPEFLIYFQGTGAADDSGLPNDRFFAVRPEGSVSTLKIQRTERGDSAVYLCASSPRRGRAGAFFGQGTRLTVV.

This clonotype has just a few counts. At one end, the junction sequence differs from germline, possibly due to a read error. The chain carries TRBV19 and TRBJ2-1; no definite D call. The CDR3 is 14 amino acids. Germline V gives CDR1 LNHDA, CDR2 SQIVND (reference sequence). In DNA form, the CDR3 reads TGTGCCAGTAGTCAAAGGACCTCCCACAATGAGCAGTTCTTC. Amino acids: CASSQRTSHNEQFF.

The CDR3 protein is CASSPRDGRNEQFF. CDR3 nucleotide sequence: TGTGCCAGCTCACCGAGAGACGGACGGAATGAGCAGTTCTTC. This rearrangement joins TRBV18 to TRBJ2-1; no reliable D call. The V gene lost 3 bases and the J gene lost 7 bases, with 13 bases spanning the gap. The CDR3 has 14 amino acids. CDR1 and CDR2 (germline): KGHSH, LQKENI.

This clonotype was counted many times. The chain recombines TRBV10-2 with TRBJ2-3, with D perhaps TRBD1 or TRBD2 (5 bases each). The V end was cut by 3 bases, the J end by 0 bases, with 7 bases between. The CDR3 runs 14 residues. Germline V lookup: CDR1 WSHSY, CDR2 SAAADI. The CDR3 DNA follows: TGCGCCAGCAGTGAAGGGGAGAGCACAGATACGCAGTATTTT. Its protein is CASSEGESTDTQYF.

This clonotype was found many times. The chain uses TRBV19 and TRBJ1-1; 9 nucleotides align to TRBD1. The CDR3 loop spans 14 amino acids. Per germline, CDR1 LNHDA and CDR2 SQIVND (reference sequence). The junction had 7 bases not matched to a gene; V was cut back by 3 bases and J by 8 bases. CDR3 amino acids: CASSIRDRAEEAFF. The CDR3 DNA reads TGTGCCAGTAGTATCCGGGACAGGGCCGAAGAAGCTTTCTTT. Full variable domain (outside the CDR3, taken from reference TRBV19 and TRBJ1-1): DGGITQSPKYLFRKEGQNVTLSCEQNLNHDAMYWYRQDPGQGLRLIYYSQIVNDFQKGDIAEGYSVSREKKESFPLTVTSAQKNPTAFYLCASSIRDRAEEAFFGQGTRLTVV.

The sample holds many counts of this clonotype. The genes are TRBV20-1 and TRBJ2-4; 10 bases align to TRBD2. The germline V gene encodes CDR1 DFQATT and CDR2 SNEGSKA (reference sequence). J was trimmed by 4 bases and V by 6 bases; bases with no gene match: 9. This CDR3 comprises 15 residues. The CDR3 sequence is CSARVAGGGKNIQYF. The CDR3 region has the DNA TGCAGTGCCCGCGTAGCGGGAGGAGGAAAAAACATTCAGTACTTC.

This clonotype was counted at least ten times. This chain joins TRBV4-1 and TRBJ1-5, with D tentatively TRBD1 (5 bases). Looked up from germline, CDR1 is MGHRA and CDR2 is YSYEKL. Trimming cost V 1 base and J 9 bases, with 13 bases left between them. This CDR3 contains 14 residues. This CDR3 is CASSQVVGPTPQHF. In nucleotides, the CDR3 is TGCGCCAGCAGCCAAGTCGTGGGGCCGACGCCCCAGCATTTT.

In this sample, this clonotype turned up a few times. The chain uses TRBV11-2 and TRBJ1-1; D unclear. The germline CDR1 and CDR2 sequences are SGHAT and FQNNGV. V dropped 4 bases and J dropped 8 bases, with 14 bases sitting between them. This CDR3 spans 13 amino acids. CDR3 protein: CASSSRDGPEAFF. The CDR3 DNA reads TGTGCCAGCAGCTCCCGGGATGGGCCCGAAGCTTTCTTT.

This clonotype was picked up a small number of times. The DNA of the CDR3 is TGTGCCAGCAGCCTATTTGGACTAGCGGGGGGGCTCACAGATACGCAGTATTTT. It yields the protein CASSLFGLAGGLTDTQYF. The chain joins TRBV3-1 to TRBJ2-3; 15 bases line up with TRBD2. This CDR3 comprises 18 residues. Germline V gene data show CDR1 as LGHDT and CDR2 as YNNKEL (reference sequence). Trimming cost V 4 bases and J 2 bases; bases outside gene matches: 7.

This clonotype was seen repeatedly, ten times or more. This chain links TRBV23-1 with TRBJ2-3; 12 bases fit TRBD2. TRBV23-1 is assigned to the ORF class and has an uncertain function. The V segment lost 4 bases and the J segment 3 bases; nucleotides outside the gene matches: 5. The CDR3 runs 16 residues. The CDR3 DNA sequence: TGCGCCAGCAGTCTGGCTAGCGGGAGGGCGACAGATACGCAGTATTTT. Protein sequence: CASSLASGRATDTQYF.

The CDR3 spells CASSQGTAQNTEAFF. In DNA, the CDR3 is TGTGCCAGCAGCCAGGGGACGGCTCAGAACACTGAAGCTTTCTTT. J is TRBJ1-1 and V is TRBV7-8, with a possible D match to TRBD1 (6 bases). This CDR3 has 15 residues. Germline V lookup: CDR1 SGHVS, CDR2 FQNEAQ. V was cut by 5 bases and J by 1 base, with 14 bases left in between.

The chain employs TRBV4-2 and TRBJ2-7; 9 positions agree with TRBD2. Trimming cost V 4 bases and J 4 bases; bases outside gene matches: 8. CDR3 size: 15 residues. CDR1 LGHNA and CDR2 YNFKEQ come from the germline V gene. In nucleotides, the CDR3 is TGTGCCAGCAGCCCCCCCGCGGGGGGGACGTACGAGCAGTACTTC. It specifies CASSPPAGGTYEQYF.

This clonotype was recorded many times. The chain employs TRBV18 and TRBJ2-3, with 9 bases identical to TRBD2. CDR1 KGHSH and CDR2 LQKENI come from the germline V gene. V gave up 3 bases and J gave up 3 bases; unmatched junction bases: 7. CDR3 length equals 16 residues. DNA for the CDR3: TGTGCCAGCTCACCTGGGCTAGCGGGGACGACAGATACGCAGTATTTT. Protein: CASSPGLAGTTDTQYF.

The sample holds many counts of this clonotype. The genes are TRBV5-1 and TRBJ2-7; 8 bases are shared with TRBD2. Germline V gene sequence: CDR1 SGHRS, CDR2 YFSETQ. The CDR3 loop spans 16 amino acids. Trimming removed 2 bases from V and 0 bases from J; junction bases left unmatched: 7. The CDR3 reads CASSLNAGGISYEQYF. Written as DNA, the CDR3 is TGCGCCAGCAGCTTAAACGCGGGGGGCATCTCCTACGAGCAGTACTTC.

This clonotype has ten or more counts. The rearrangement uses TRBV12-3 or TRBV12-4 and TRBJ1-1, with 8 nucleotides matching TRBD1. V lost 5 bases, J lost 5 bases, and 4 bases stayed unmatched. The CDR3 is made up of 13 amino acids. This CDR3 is CASSPGGRTEAFF. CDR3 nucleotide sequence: TGTGCCAGCAGTCCAGGGGGCCGGACTGAAGCTTTCTTT.

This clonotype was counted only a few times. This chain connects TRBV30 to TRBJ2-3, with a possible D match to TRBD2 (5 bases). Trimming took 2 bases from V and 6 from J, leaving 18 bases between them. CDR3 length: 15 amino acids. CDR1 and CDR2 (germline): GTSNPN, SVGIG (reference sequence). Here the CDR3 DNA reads TGTGCCTGGAGTTCTCTAGGGAGCCAGAAGGATACGCAGTATTTT. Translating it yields CAWSSLGSQKDTQYF. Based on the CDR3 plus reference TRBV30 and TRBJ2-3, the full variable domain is SQTIHQWPATLVQPVGSPLSLECTVEGTSNPNLYWYRQAAGRGLQLLFYSVGIGQISSEVPQNLSASRPQDRQFILSSKKLLLSDSGFYLCAWSSLGSQKDTQYFGPGTRLTVL.

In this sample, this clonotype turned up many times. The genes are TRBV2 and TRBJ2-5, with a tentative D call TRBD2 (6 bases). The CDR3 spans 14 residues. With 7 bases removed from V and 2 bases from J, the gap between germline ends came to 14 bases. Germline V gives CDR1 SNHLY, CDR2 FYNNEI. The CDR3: CASKRRGIQETQYF. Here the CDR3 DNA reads TGTGCCAGCAAGAGGCGGGGAATTCAAGAGACCCAGTACTTC.

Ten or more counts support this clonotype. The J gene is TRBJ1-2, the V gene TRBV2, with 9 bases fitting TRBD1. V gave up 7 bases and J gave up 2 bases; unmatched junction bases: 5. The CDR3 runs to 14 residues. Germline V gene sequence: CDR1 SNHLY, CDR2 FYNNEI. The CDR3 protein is CASTRDRVNYGYTF. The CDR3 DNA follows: TGTGCCAGCACCAGGGACAGGGTGAACTATGGCTACACCTTC.

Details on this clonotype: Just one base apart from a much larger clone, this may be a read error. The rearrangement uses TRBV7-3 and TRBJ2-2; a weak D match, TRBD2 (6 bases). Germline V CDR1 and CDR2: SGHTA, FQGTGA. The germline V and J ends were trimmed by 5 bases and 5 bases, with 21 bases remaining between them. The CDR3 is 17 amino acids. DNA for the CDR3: TGTGCCAGCAGCCTTACTTCGGGAGCTATGACGACCGGGGAGCTGTTTTTT. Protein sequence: CASSLTSGAMTTGELFF.

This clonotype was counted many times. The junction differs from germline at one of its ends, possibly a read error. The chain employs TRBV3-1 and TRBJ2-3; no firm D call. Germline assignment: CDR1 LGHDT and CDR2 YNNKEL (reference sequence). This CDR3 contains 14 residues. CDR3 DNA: TGTGCCAGCAGACAAGAGCCGACGACAGATACGCAGTATTTT. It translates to CASRQEPTTDTQYF.